This is a list of T cell receptor beta chains from one sample in a study of CD8 T cells in ankylosing spondylitis. TCRdb reanalysed the 5' RACE reads using MiXCR and keeps one entry per CDR3 protein. Among 250,000 to 400,000 distinct CDR3 sequences listed, roughly 10% were seen once. Sequenced sample: blood, either unsorted or a sorted T cell fraction (not recorded which). The receptor source for this set is a female donor with ankylosing spondylitis or in good health (not recorded which). Both conserved end residues are part of each CDR3. Fields, in order: clone size, CDR3 length, J gene, V gene, D gene, CDR3 DNA, CDR3 protein. The D gene is left open where the match is weak. Not every row has a clone size; where given, it reads once, few, many or a size class.

size: many; length: 14; J: TRBJ1-2; V: TRBV5-1; D: -; DNA: TGCGCCAGCAGCTTGGAGACAGCTTCTTATGGCTACACCTTC; CDR3: CASSLETASYGYTF
size: many; length: 17; J: TRBJ1-5; V: TRBV28; D: -; DNA: TGTGCCAGCAGTTTTTTTATGCCGGGTCATAGCAATCAGCCCCAGCATTTT; CDR3: CASSFFMPGHSNQPQHF
size: many; length: 13; J: TRBJ2-7; V: TRBV7-2; D: -; DNA: TGTGCCAGCAGCTGGGACACGTTCTACGAGCAGTACTTC; CDR3: CASSWDTFYEQYF
size: many; length: 12; J: TRBJ2-4; V: TRBV20-1; D: -; DNA: TGCAGTGCCGCCCGATCCAAAAACATTCAGTACTTC; CDR3: CSAARSKNIQYF
size: many; length: 14; J: TRBJ1-2; V: TRBV7-9; D: TRBD1; DNA: TGTGCCAGCAGCTTGACAGGGGGAGAGTATGGCTACACCTTC; CDR3: CASSLTGGEYGYTF
size: many; length: 15; J: TRBJ1-1; V: TRBV29-1; D: -; DNA: TGCAGCGTTGAAAACGGTCGGCTGGGGAACACTGAAGCTTTCTTT; CDR3: CSVENGRLGNTEAFF
size: many; length: 14; J: TRBJ2-7; V: TRBV15; D: -; DNA: TGTGCCACCAGCACAGCGCCGTTTTACTACGAGCAGTACTTC; CDR3: CATSTAPFYYEQYF
size: -; length: 18; J: TRBJ2-2; V: TRBV24-1; D: TRBD1; DNA: TGTGCCACCAGTGATTTGCCCGGGACAGGGGGTAACACCGGGGAGCTGTTTTTT; CDR3: CATSDLPGTGGNTGELFF
size: many; length: 15; J: TRBJ1-2; V: TRBV3-1; D: -; DNA: TGTGCCAGCAGCCAAGACCCGAGGCCTAACTATGGCTACACCTTC; CDR3: CASSQDPRPNYGYTF
size: -; length: 17; J: TRBJ2-2; V: TRBV3-1; D: -; DNA: TGTGCCAGCAGCCAAGGGCCTTCAGGGAGGGGGTTCGGGGAGCTGTTTTTT; CDR3: CASSQGPSGRGFGELFF
size: many; length: 15; J: TRBJ2-3; V: TRBV20-1; D: -; DNA: TGCAGTGCCACTAGGAAACCGGTGGGCACAGATACGCAGTATTTT; CDR3: CSATRKPVGTDTQYF
size: many; length: 12; J: TRBJ2-2; V: TRBV12-3/TRBV12-4; D: -; DNA: TGTGCCAGCATGACAGGCCCCGGGGAGCTGTTTTTT; CDR3: CASMTGPGELFF
size: few; length: 15; J: TRBJ2-7; V: TRBV27; D: -; DNA: TGTGCCAGCAGTTTAAAGGGCAAGATCGGGTACGAGCAGTACTTC; CDR3: CASSLKGKIGYEQYF
size: many; length: 15; J: TRBJ1-2; V: TRBV3-1; D: -; DNA: TGTGCCAGCAGCCCGACAGGAGCTGGAAACTATGGCTACACCTTC; CDR3: CASSPTGAGNYGYTF
size: -; length: 16; J: TRBJ2-2; V: TRBV4-3; D: -; DNA: TGCGCCAGCAGCCAAGAGACAGCACCGAACACCGGGGAGCTGTTTTTT; CDR3: CASSQETAPNTGELFF
size: -; length: 13; J: TRBJ2-3; V: TRBV11-2; D: -; DNA: TGTGCCAGCAGCTCACTAGCTGTAGAGACGCAGTATTTT; CDR3: CASSSLAVETQYF
size: many; length: 13; J: TRBJ2-1; V: TRBV5-1; D: -; DNA: TGCGCCAGCAGCGGGGCCTCCTACAATGAGCAGTTCTTC; CDR3: CASSGASYNEQFF